This T cell receptor beta chain was profiled in a study of OX40 agonist ivuxolimab in advanced cancers. Trimming took 5 bases from V and 3 from J, leaving 16 bases between them. The CDR3 extends over 15 amino acids. The germline gives CDR1 SGHTA, CDR2 FQGTGA. About this clone: Its specificity is unknown.

Study-wide findings and caveats: The mean number of expanded clones was higher in CD8+ T cells than in CD4+.

Samples of blood were obtained at baseline, on cycle 4 day 1, and on cycle 7 day 1. TCRdb's table, derived via immunoSEQ multiplex PCR, lists solely in-frame clones and lacks some. The profile covers around 20,000 clones, with about 80% appearing a single time and over 30% taken by the ten largest. The chain has TRBV7-3 and TRBJ1-1, with D possibly being TRBD1 (6 bases). The TCR sequence derives from an adult with an advanced solid tumor such as melanoma, head and neck, liver or kidney cancer. The sequenced sample was CD4+ or CD8+ T cells sorted from blood, obtained in a trial of the OX40 agonist ivuxolimab. The CDR3 loop reads CASSPGAGPDTEAFF. The CDR3 bases are TGTGCCAGCAGCCCAGGGGCCGGGCCCGACACTGAAGCTTTCTTT.